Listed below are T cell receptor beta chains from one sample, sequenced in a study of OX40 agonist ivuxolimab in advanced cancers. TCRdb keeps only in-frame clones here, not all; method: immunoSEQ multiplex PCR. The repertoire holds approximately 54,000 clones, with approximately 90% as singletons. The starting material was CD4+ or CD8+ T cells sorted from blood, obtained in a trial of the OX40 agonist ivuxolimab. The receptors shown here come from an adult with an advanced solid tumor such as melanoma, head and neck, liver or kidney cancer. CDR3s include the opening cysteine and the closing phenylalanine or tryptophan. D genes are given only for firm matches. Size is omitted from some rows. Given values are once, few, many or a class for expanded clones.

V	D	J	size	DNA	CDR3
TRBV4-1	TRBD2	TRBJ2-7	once	TGCGCCAGCAGCCAAGATCCTAGCGGACTTTACGAGCAGTACTTC	CASSQDPSGLYEQYF
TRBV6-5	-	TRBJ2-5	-	TGTGCCAGCAAACAGAACCGGCAAGAGACCCAGTACTTC	CASKQNRQETQYF
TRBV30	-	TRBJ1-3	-	TGTGCCTGGATCCCGGACTCTGGAAACACCATATATTTT	CAWIPDSGNTIYF
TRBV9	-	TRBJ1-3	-	TGTGCCAGCAGCCCCACCAAGATCCTCTCTGGAAACACCATATATTTT	CASSPTKILSGNTIYF
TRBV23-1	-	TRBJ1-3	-	TGCGCCAGCAGTGAAAGTACTAACTCTGGAAACACCATATATTTT	CASSESTNSGNTIYF
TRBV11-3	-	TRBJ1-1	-	TGTGCCAGCAGCCCGGGGGCAGGGGCTGAAGCTTTCTTT	CASSPGAGAEAFF
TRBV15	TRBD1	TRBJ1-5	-	TGTGCCACCAGCAGAGATGATACAGGGGGTCAGCCCCAGCATTTT	CATSRDDTGGQPQHF
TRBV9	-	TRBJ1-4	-	TGTGCCAGCAGCGCACCCGAGGGCCAACCAAAACTGTTTTTT	CASSAPEGQPKLFF
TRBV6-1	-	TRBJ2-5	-	TGTGCCAGCAGTAAGCCACGCCAGGAGACCCAGTACTTC	CASSKPRQETQYF
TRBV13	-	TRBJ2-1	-	TGTGCCAGCAGCTCGGAAGGGCGTTATGAGCAGTTCTTC	CASSSEGRYEQFF
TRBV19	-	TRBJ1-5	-	TGTGCCAGTACCTGGACGCCTTCCCCCAATCAGCCCCAGCATTTT	CASTWTPSPNQPQHF
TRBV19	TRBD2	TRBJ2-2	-	TGTGCCAGTCAACTAGCGGAGAACACCGGGGAGCTGTTTTTT	CASQLAENTGELFF
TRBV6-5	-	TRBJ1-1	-	TGTGCCAGCAGTTGGGGAGTGGGGAACACTGAAGCTTTCTTT	CASSWGVGNTEAFF
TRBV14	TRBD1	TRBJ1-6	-	TGTGCCAGCAGCGGGACAGGGGGCTGGAATTCACCCCTCCACTTT	CASSGTGGWNSPLHF
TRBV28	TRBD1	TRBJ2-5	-	TGTGCCAGCAGTTACAGGGGCCAGGAGACCCAGTACTTC	CASSYRGQETQYF
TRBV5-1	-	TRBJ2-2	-	TGCGCCAGCAGCTGGGGGGCCGGGGAGCTGTTTTTT	CASSWGAGELFF
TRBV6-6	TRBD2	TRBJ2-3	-	TGTGCCAGCACCCGGACTAGCGGGACCACAGATACGCAGTATTTT	CASTRTSGTTDTQYF
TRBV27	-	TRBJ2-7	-	TGTGCCAGCAGTTTATCGGGGGGCTACGGCTACGAGCAGTACTTC	CASSLSGGYGYEQYF
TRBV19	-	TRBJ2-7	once	TGTGCCAGTAGTATAGGACAGGTCCCCTCCTACGAGCAGTACTTC	CASSIGQVPSYEQYF
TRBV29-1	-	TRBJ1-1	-	TGCAGCGTTGCCGGGGGCCGTTGGTACACTGAAGCTTTCTTT	CSVAGGRWYTEAFF
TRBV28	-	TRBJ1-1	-	TGTGCCAGCAGTCCGTCATTTAGGGCAGCGAACACTGAAGCTTTCTTT	CASSPSFRAANTEAFF
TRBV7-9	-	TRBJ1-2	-	TGTGCCAGCAGCTCGACCACAGCGGGGGGGATGTGGCATAACTATGGCTACACCTTC	CASSSTTAGGMWHNYGYTF
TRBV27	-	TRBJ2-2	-	TGTGCCAGCAGCCAAACCGGGGAGCTGTTTTTT	CASSQTGELFF
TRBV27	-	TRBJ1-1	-	TGTGCCAGCAGTTTCCCAGGGGCCATGGCTGAAGCTTTCTTT	CASSFPGAMAEAFF
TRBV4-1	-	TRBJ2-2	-	TGCGCCAGCAGCCAAGCTCGATGGGGAACCGGGGAGCTGTTTTTT	CASSQARWGTGELFF
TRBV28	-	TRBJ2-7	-	TGTGCCAGCACCTCCTACAGGGACACTACCTACGAGCAGTACTTC	CASTSYRDTTYEQYF
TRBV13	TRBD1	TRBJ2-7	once	TGTGCCAGCAGCTTCCGGGACAGCTCCTACGAGCAGTACTTC	CASSFRDSSYEQYF
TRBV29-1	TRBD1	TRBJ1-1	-	TGCAGCGTTAACGGGGACAGGGAGAACACTGAAGCTTTCTTT	CSVNGDRENTEAFF
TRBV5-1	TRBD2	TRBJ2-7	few	TGCGCCAGCAGCCCGGGACTATTCTACGAGCAGTACTTC	CASSPGLFYEQYF
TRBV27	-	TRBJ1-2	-	TGTGCCAGCAGTTTATCGGAGCGAGGTTATGGCTACACCTTC	CASSLSERGYGYTF
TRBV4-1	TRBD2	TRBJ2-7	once	TGCGCCAGCAGCCAAGAATACGCGGGAGGGCCGTCCTACGAGCAGTACTTC	CASSQEYAGGPSYEQYF